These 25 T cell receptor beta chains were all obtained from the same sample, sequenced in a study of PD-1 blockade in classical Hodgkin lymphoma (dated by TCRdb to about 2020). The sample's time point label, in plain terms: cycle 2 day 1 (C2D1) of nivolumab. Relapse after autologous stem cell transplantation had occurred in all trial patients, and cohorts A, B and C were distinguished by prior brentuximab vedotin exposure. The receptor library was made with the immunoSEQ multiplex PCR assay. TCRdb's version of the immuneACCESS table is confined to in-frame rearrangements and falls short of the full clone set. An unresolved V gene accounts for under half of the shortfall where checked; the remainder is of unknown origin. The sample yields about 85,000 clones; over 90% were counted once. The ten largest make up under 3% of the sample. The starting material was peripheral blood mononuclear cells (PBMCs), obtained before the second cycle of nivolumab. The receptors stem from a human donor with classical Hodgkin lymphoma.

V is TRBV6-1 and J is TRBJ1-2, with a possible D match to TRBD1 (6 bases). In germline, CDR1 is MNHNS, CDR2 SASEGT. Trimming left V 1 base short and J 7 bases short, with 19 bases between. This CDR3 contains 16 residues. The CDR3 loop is CASSEVALAGEGGYTF. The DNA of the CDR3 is TGTGCCAGCAGTGAAGTCGCACTAGCAGGGGAAGGTGGCTACACCTTC.

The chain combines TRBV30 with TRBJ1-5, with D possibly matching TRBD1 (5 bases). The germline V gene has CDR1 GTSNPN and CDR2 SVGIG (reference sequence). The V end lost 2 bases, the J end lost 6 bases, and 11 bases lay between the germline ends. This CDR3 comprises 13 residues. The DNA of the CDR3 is TGTGCCTGGAGTTCGCAGGGCCGTCAGCCCCAGCATTTT. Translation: CAWSSQGRQPQHF.

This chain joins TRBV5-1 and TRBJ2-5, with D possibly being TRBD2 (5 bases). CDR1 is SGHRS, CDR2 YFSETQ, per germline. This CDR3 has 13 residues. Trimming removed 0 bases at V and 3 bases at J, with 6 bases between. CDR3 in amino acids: CASSLELEETQYF. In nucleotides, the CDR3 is TGCGCCAGCAGCTTGGAACTAGAAGAGACCCAGTACTTC. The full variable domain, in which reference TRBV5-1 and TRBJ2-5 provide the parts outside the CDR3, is KAGVTQTPRYLIKTRGQQVTLSCSPISGHRSVSWYQQTPGQGLQFLFEYFSETQRNKGNFPGRFSGRQFSNSRSEMNVSTLELGDSALYLCASSLELEETQYFGPGTRLLVL.

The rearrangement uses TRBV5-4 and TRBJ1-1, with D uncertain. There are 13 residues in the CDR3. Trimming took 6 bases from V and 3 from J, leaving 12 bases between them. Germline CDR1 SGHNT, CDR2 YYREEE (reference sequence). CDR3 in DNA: TGTGCCAGCAAGGAGATTATGGACACTGAAGCTTTCTTT. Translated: CASKEIMDTEAFF.

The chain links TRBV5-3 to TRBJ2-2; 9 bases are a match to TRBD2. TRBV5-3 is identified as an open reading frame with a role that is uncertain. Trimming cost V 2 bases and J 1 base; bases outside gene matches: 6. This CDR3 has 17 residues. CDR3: CARSFPRLAVNTGELFF. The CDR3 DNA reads TGTGCCAGAAGCTTCCCACGACTAGCGGTGAACACCGGGGAGCTGTTTTTT.

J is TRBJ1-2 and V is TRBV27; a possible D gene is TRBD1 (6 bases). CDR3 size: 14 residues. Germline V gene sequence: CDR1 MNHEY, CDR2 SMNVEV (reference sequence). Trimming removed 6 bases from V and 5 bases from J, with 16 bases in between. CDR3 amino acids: CASSLLGQPYGYTF. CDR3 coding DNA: TGTGCCAGCAGCCTACTTGGACAGCCTTATGGCTACACCTTC.

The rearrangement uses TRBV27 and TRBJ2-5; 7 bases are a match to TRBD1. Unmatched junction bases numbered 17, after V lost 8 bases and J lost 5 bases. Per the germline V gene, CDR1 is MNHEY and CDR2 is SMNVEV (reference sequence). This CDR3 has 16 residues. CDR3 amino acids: CASPGTGAGVPETQYF. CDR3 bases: TGTGCCAGCCCTGGCACAGGGGCGGGTGTGCCGGAGACCCAGTACTTC.

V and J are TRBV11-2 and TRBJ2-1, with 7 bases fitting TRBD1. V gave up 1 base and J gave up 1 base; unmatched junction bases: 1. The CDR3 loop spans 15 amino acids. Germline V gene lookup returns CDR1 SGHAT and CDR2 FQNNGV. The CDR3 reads CASSLGQGSYNEQFF. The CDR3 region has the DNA TGTGCCAGCAGCTTAGGACAGGGATCCTACAATGAGCAGTTCTTC.

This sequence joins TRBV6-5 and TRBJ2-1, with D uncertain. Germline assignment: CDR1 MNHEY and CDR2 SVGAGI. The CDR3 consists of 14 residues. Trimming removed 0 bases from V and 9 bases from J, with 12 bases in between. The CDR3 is CASSYSQTGSEQFF. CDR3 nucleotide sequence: TGTGCCAGCAGTTACTCGCAAACGGGCTCTGAGCAGTTCTTC.

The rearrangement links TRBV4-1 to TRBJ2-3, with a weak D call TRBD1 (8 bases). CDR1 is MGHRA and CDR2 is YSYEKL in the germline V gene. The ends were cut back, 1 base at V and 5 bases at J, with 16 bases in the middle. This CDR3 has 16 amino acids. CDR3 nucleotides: TGCGCCAGCAGCCAAGGACAGGGGCCGGGGGGAGATACGCAGTATTTT. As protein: CASSQGQGPGGDTQYF.

In DNA, the CDR3 is TGTGCCAGCAGCTTAGAGGGCATCCTCTATGGCTACACCTTC. It is translated as CASSLEGILYGYTF. The V call is TRBV2, the J call TRBJ1-2; D is ambiguous. Germline CDR1 SNHLY, CDR2 FYNNEI. CDR3 length equals 14 residues. V lost 6 bases to trimming and J lost 4 bases, with 15 bases between them.

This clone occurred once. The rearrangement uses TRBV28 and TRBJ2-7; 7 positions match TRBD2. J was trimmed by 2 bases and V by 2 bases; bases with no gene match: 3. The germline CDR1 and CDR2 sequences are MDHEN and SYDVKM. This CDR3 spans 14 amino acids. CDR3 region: CASSLTGLPYEQYF. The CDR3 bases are TGTGCCAGCAGTTTAACGGGACTACCCTACGAGCAGTACTTC.

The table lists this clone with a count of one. This chain's CDR3 is CASSTRLAGQETQYF. The CDR3 DNA follows: TGTGCCAGCAGTACGCGACTAGCGGGACAAGAGACCCAGTACTTC. The rearrangement uses TRBV6-1 and TRBJ2-5, with TRBD2 identical over 11 bases. CDR1 MNHNS and CDR2 SASEGT come from the germline V gene. The CDR3 spans 15 residues. V was clipped by 5 bases and J by 2 bases; unmatched bases: 4.

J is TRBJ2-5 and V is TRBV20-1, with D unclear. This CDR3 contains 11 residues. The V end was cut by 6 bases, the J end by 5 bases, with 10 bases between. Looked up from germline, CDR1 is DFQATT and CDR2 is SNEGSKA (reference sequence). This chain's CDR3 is CSALRQETQYF. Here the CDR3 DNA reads TGCAGTGCCCTCAGGCAGGAGACCCAGTACTTC.

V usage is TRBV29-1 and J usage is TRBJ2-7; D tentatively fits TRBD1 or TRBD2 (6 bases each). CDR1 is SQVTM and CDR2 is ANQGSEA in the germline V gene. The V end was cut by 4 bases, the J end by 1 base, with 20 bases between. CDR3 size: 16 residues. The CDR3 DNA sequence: TGCAGCGTTGGGAGGACAGTAACGGGGGCTTCCTACGAGCAGTACTTC. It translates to CSVGRTVTGASYEQYF.

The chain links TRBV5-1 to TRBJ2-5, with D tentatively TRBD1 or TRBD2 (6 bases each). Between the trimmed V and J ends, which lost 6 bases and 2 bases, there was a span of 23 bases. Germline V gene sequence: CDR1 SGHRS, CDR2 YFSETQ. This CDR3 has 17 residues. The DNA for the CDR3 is TGCGCCAGCACCACCGCCGAGGGGGGTAGTATACAAGAGACCCAGTACTTC. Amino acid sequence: CASTTAEGGSIQETQYF.

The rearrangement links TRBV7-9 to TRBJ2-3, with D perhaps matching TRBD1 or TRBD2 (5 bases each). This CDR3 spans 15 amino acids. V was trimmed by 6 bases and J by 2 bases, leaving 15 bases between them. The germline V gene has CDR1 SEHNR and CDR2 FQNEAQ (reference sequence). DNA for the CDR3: TGTGCCAGCAGTCGGCCGGGACGGACCACAGATACGCAGTATTTT. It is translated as CASSRPGRTTDTQYF.

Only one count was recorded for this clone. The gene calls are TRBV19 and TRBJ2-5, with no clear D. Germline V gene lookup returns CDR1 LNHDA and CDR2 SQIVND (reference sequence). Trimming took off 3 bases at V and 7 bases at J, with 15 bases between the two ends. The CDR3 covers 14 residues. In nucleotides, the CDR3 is TGTGCCAGTAGTATGAGGATAGCCATAGGGACCCAGTACTTC. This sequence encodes CASSMRIAIGTQYF.

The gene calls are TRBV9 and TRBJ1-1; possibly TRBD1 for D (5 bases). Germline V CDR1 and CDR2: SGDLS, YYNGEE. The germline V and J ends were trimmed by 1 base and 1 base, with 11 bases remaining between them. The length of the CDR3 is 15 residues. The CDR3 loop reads CASSVLRGRNTEAFF. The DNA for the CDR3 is TGTGCCAGCAGCGTATTAAGGGGCAGGAACACTGAAGCTTTCTTT. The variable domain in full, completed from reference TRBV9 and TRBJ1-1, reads DSGVTQTPKHLITATGQRVTLRCSPRSGDLSVYWYQQSLDQGLQFLIQYYNGEERAKGNILERFSAQQFPDLHSELNLSSLELGDSALYFCASSVLRGRNTEAFFGQGTRLTVV.

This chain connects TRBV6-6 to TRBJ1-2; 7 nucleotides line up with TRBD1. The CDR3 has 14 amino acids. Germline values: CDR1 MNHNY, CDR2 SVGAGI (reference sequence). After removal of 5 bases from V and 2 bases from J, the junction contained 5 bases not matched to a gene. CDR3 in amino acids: CASSRRDSNYGYTF. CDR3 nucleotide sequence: TGTGCCAGCAGTCGCCGGGACAGCAACTATGGCTACACCTTC.

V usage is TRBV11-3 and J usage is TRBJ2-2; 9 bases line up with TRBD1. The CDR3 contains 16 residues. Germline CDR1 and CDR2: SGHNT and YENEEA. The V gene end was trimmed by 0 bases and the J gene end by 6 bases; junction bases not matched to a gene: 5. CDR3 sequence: CASSLETGGLPGELFF. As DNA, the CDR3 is TGTGCCAGCAGCTTAGAGACAGGGGGTCTTCCCGGGGAGCTGTTTTTT.

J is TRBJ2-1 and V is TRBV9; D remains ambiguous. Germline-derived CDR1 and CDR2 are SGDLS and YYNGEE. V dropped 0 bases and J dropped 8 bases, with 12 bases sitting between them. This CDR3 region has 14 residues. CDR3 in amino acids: CASSVGGRNYEQFF. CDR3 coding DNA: TGTGCCAGCAGCGTAGGGGGTAGGAACTATGAGCAGTTCTTC.

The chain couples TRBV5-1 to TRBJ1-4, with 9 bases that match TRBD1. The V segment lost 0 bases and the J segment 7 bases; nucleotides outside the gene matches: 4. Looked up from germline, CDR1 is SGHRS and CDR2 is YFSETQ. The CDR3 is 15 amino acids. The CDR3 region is CASSLEGQGFEKLFF. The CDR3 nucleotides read TGCGCCAGCAGCTTGGAAGGACAGGGGTTTGAAAAACTGTTTTTT.

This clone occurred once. DNA for the CDR3: TGTGCCAGCGGTGATCTGGACAGGGGGACTTATGGCTACACCTTC. Amino acids: CASGDLDRGTYGYTF. The chain is built from TRBV6-6 and TRBJ1-2; 10 bases are shared with TRBD1. The CDR3 totals 15 residues. Germline V gene lookup returns CDR1 MNHNY and CDR2 SVGAGI (reference sequence). The V gene end was trimmed by 8 bases and the J gene end by 5 bases; junction bases not matched to a gene: 11.

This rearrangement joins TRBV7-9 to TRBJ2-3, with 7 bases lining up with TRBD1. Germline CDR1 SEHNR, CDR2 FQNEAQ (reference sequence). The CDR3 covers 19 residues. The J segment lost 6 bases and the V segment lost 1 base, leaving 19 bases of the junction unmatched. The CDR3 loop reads CASSLVVWGHRGPRDTQYF. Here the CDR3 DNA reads TGTGCCAGCAGCTTAGTCGTTTGGGGTCACAGGGGCCCAAGGGATACGCAGTATTTT. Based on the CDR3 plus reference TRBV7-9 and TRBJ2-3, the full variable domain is DTGVSQNPRHKITKRGQNVTFRCDPISEHNRLYWYRQTLGQGPEFLTYFQNEAQLEKSRLLSDRFSAERPKGSFSTLEIQRTEQGDSAMYLCASSLVVWGHRGPRDTQYFGPGTRLTVL.